This TCR beta chain originates from a study of T cells after yellow fever vaccination. Looking at the study overall: SMART-Seq v4 Ultra Low Input handled preparation of low-cell-number fractions. General study results and limits: Weaker overall, the secondary response nonetheless peaked faster (day 5 versus 15). In post-booster samples, most primary-vaccination clones reappeared (about 97% CD4, 70% to 90% CD8).

TCRdb used MiXCR to reprocess the 5' RACE reads, holding one entry per CDR3 protein. The profile shows 500,000 to 700,000 distinct CDR3 sequences, approximately 21% of them singletons. For this clonotype: Its antigen remains unknown.

This clonotype originated in a man under 40 who received the YFV17D yellow fever vaccine. The material was PBMCs, obtained 15 days after the yellow fever booster vaccination.

Here the CDR3 reads CATGAVTSNQPQHF. The CDR3 coding sequence is TGTGCCACCGGGGCTGTGACGAGCAATCAGCCCCAGCATTTT. The rearrangement uses TRBV6-2 or TRBV6-3 and TRBJ1-5; D might be TRBD1 (5 bases). V lost 10 bases and J 1 base, leaving 14 bases between the germline ends. The CDR3 is 14 amino acids. In germline, CDR1 is MNHEY, CDR2 SVGEGT.